The 18 T cell receptor beta chains below all came from one sample that was sequenced in a study of a mutant IDH1 vaccine in newly diagnosed glioma. These receptors' antigens are unknown. Data came from immunoSEQ multiplex PCR; TCRdb stores just in-frame clones and leaves some out. The data contain 41,000 or so clones, approximately 92% of them singletons. Time point indicated: week 35, safety follow-up. Mutant IDH1 20-mer peptide, at 300 ug, made up each vaccine dose, with topical imiquimod. The sequencing here drew on PBMCs, taken from a glioma patient whose treatment included an IDH1 peptide vaccine. All receptors derive from a man in his forties with glioma.

Turning to this clone: This specimen includes other DNA sequences encoding the same CDR3. The CDR3 sequence: CASSSDRSSGNTIYF. CDR3 DNA sequence: TGTGCCAGCAGCTCGGACAGGAGCTCTGGAAACACCATATATTTT. V usage is TRBV6-1 and J usage is TRBJ1-3; 7 nucleotides match TRBD1. Trimming cost V 6 bases and J 0 bases; bases outside gene matches: 5. The CDR3 runs to 15 residues. Germline-derived CDR1 and CDR2 are MNHNS and SASEGT.

The V gene is TRBV4-3, the J gene TRBJ2-1, with 11 positions matching TRBD2. Germline CDR1 reads LGHNA; CDR2 reads YSLEER. V lost 3 bases to trimming and J lost 9 bases; unmatched junction nucleotides: 19. The CDR3 is made up of 19 amino acids. CDR3 in amino acids: CASSQATSGAPLWYGEQFF. CDR3 coding DNA: TGCGCCAGCAGCCAGGCGACTAGCGGGGCCCCCCTATGGTACGGTGAGCAGTTCTTC.

The chain links TRBV4-2 to TRBJ1-3; the D is unclear. Looked up from germline, CDR1 is LGHNA and CDR2 is YNFKEQ. The CDR3 has 13 residues. The germline V and J ends were trimmed by 2 bases and 0 bases, with 2 bases remaining between them. The CDR3 sequence: CASSQHSGNTIYF. DNA of the CDR3: TGTGCCAGCAGCCAACACTCTGGAAACACCATATATTTT.

The V call is TRBV15, the J call TRBJ1-2; no reliable D call. V lost 0 bases and J lost 6, with 8 bases in between. The germline V gene has CDR1 LNHNV and CDR2 YYDKDF (reference sequence). The CDR3 is 13 residues long. The CDR3 sequence: CATSRELENGYTF. Written as DNA, the CDR3 is TGTGCCACCAGCAGAGAATTGGAGAATGGCTACACCTTC.

The chain links TRBV7-6 to TRBJ1-5; 8 bases align to TRBD1. From germline, CDR1 is SGHVS and CDR2 FNYEAQ. The CDR3 extends over 15 amino acids. V lost 5 bases and J lost 8; bases outside the gene matches: 11. Here the CDR3 DNA reads TGTGCCAGCAGCCCCGGGCAGGGGGCTTGGGAGCCCCAGCATTTT. This gives the protein CASSPGQGAWEPQHF.

This chain joins TRBV19 and TRBJ2-7, with TRBD2 matching 8 bases. V trimming: 5 bases; J trimming: 2 bases; junction bases outside the gene matches: 8. The CDR3 is 15 amino acids. Germline CDR1 reads LNHDA; CDR2 reads SQIVND (reference sequence). The CDR3 nucleotides read TGTGCCAGTAGTCCTCGGACTAGCCGAGCCTACGAGCAGTACTTC. The encoded protein is CASSPRTSRAYEQYF.

This rearrangement joins TRBV28 to TRBJ2-5; the D gene is possibly TRBD2 (6 bases). Deletions cut 1 base from V and 0 bases from J, with 9 bases between. CDR3 length: 15 residues. Germline lookup yields CDR1 MDHEN and CDR2 SYDVKM. The CDR3 DNA follows: TGTGCCAGCAGTTTATCTGGGACTTACCAAGAGACCCAGTACTTC. Translating gives CASSLSGTYQETQYF.

The chain couples TRBV25-1 to TRBJ2-4, with unresolved D. The CDR3 is 14 residues long. The ends were cut back, 1 base at V and 8 bases at J, with 12 bases in the middle. CDR1 is MGHDK and CDR2 is SYGVNS in the germline V gene. The CDR3 DNA reads TGTGCCAGCAGTGAATTCAGACAAATTGACATTCAGTACTTC. Residues: CASSEFRQIDIQYF.

The J gene is TRBJ2-2, the V gene TRBV6-1; D uncertain. The CDR3 extends over 15 amino acids. Germline V gives CDR1 MNHNS, CDR2 SASEGT. V was shortened by 3 bases and J by 2 bases, with 10 bases between the two germline ends. In nucleotides, the CDR3 is TGTGCCAGCAGTGAGGCATACTACAACACCGGGGAGCTGTTTTTT. This sequence encodes CASSEAYYNTGELFF.

The CDR3 loop reads CASSVVRAGGNEQYV. CDR3 nucleotide sequence: TGTGCCAGCAGCGTAGTAAGGGCAGGGGGGAACGAGCAGTACGTC. This chain connects TRBV9 to TRBJ2-7; D may be TRBD1 (7 bases). Germline V gene lookup returns CDR1 SGDLS and CDR2 YYNGEE. Trimming stripped 0 bases from V and 5 bases from J, with 15 bases between. The CDR3 has 15 amino acids.

J is TRBJ2-1 and V is TRBV5-1; either TRBD1 or TRBD2 may supply D (5 bases each). This CDR3 has 16 residues. Per germline, CDR1 SGHRS and CDR2 YFSETQ. V was clipped by 0 bases and J by 4 bases, with 14 bases between them. Written as DNA, the CDR3 is TGCGCCAGCAGCTTGGTGGGGCAAGCGGTTTACAATGAGCAGTTCTTC. Translated: CASSLVGQAVYNEQFF.

The chain links TRBV7-8 to TRBJ1-6; no clear D gene. Germline assignment: CDR1 SGHVS and CDR2 FQNEAQ. The CDR3 covers 13 residues. Trimming cost V 7 bases and J 5 bases, with 9 bases left between them. Here the CDR3 DNA reads TGTGCCAGCAAAGGGAGAAATAATTCACCCCTCCACTTT. Its translation: CASKGRNNSPLHF.

The gene calls are TRBV28 and TRBJ1-5; the match to TRBD1 covers 7 bases. The CDR3 is made up of 14 amino acids. V gave up 5 bases and J gave up 7 bases; unmatched junction bases: 8. Germline loops: CDR1 MDHEN, CDR2 SYDVKM. The CDR3 protein is CASSLRQGGQPQHF. The CDR3 nucleotides are TGTGCCAGCAGTCTCCGACAGGGTGGCCAGCCCCAGCATTTT.

The CDR3 DNA reads TGTGCCAGCAGACCGGGGACTAGCTCCTACAATGAGCAGTTCTTC. Translated, it gives CASRPGTSSYNEQFF. The chain carries TRBV7-3 and TRBJ2-1, with TRBD2 matching over 8 bases. Germline V lookup: CDR1 SGHTA, CDR2 FQGTGA. Unmatched junction bases numbered 4, after V lost 6 bases and J lost 0 bases. There are 15 residues in the CDR3.

The rearrangement joins TRBV28 to TRBJ1-6; D call uncertain. The CDR3 runs to 15 residues. Germline-derived CDR1 and CDR2 are MDHEN and SYDVKM. Deletions cut 3 bases from V and 6 bases from J, with 12 bases between. The CDR3 coding sequence is TGTGCCAGCAGTTTTAAAGGGCTATCTAATTCACCCCTCCACTTT. This sequence encodes CASSFKGLSNSPLHF.

CDR3 residues: CASSRTSGTGVHEQYV. DNA for the CDR3: TGTGCCAGCAGCCGAACCTCCGGGACAGGGGTACACGAGCAGTACGTC. The chain links TRBV5-5 to TRBJ2-7; 10 bases agree with TRBD1. This CDR3 is 16 amino acids long. Germline assignment: CDR1 SGHKS and CDR2 YYEKEE (reference sequence). The ends lost 4 bases at V and 5 bases at J; junction bases unmatched: 12.

The rearrangement links TRBV19 to TRBJ1-1; maybe TRBD1 (6 bases). The CDR3 is 14 residues long. Per germline, CDR1 LNHDA and CDR2 SQIVND (reference sequence). V was clipped by 5 bases and J by 6 bases, with 16 bases between them. The CDR3 coding sequence is TGTGCCAGTAGTCCGTGGACAGATAGGTCTGAAGCTTTCTTT. Translation gives CASSPWTDRSEAFF.

The V gene is TRBV9, the J gene TRBJ2-3, with TRBD2 matching 9 bases. The ends lost 2 bases at V and 4 bases at J; junction bases unmatched: 5. This CDR3 has 15 amino acids. Germline V CDR1 and CDR2: SGDLS, YYNGEE. CDR3 protein: CASSVGTSQADTQYF. CDR3 DNA sequence: TGTGCCAGCAGCGTCGGGACTAGCCAAGCAGATACGCAGTATTTT.